These 18 T cell receptor beta chains were sequenced from one sample in a study of shared clonotypes between healthy human individuals. The assay was immunoSEQ multiplex PCR, and TCRdb's table has in-frame clones only and misses some. Of some 2 million clones listed, about 94% were seen once; the top ten hold 0.9% to 1.3%. Terminally differentiated effector memory CD45RA+ cells were left out of the naive CD8 fraction, which was CD45RO-negative and positively selected for CCR7. The material sequenced was naive CD8+ T cells sorted from blood. The receptor set was obtained from a man aged 18 to 29 in good health.

Comments on this clone: This same CDR3 is encoded by further DNA sequences in the sample. The chain has TRBV30 and TRBJ2-3; D possibly corresponds to TRBD1 (5 bases). CDR1 GTSNPN and CDR2 SVGIG come from the germline V gene (reference sequence). V was pared by 5 bases and J by 3 bases, with 9 bases between. This CDR3 has 12 residues. This chain's CDR3 is CAWGAGTDTQYF. The CDR3 DNA reads as TGTGCCTGGGGGGCTGGAACAGATACGCAGTATTTT.

V usage is TRBV5-6 and J usage is TRBJ2-1, with TRBD2 identical over 11 bases. The CDR3 runs 16 residues. The germline V gene encodes CDR1 SGHDT and CDR2 YYEEEE. V gave up 2 bases and J gave up 2 bases; unmatched junction bases: 3. For the CDR3, the DNA is TGTGCCAGCAGCTTCATGACTAGCGGGACCTACAATGAGCAGTTCTTC. It translates to CASSFMTSGTYNEQFF.

V gene TRBV30 combines with J gene TRBJ2-7; possible D gene TRBD1, 5 bases. This CDR3 is built from 16 residues. V was pared by 5 bases and J by 1 base, with 21 bases between. Germline CDR1 and CDR2: GTSNPN and SVGIG (reference sequence). The CDR3 region has the DNA TGTGCCTGGTCAACACAGGTAGACTCTTTATCCTACGAGCAGTACTTC. The encoded protein is CAWSTQVDSLSYEQYF.

This rearrangement joins TRBV5-1 to TRBJ2-7, with a tentative D call TRBD1 (6 bases). This CDR3 is 16 amino acids long. CDR1 is SGHRS and CDR2 is YFSETQ in the germline V gene. Trimming left V 4 bases short and J 2 bases short, with 19 bases between. CDR3 coding DNA: TGCGCCAGCAGCCCCACAGGGTCGGTAAGCGCCTACGAGCAGTACTTC. Translated, it gives CASSPTGSVSAYEQYF.

This chain links TRBV7-6 with TRBJ2-7; 9 nucleotides line up with TRBD1. Trimming took 5 bases from V and 2 from J; bases not matched to a gene: 10. The CDR3 extends over 16 amino acids. The germline V gene encodes CDR1 SGHVS and CDR2 FNYEAQ. The DNA for the CDR3 is TGTGCCAGCAGCCCCGGAGCTGGGACAGGGACCTACGAGCAGTACTTC. Translating it yields CASSPGAGTGTYEQYF.

The gene calls are TRBV15 and TRBJ2-1, with TRBD2 identical over 9 bases. The length of the CDR3 is 16 residues. Germline V lookup: CDR1 LNHNV, CDR2 YYDKDF (reference sequence). V dropped 1 base and J dropped 1; count of bases not matched to a gene: 2. The CDR3 sequence is CATSRASGVSYNEQFF. In DNA form, the CDR3 reads TGTGCCACCAGCAGAGCTAGCGGGGTGTCCTACAATGAGCAGTTCTTC.

This sequence joins TRBV5-1 and TRBJ1-4, with 12 bases matching TRBD1. The V gene end was trimmed by 5 bases and the J gene end by 4 bases; junction bases not matched to a gene: 6. Germline values: CDR1 SGHRS, CDR2 YFSETQ. The CDR3 is 16 residues long. In DNA form, the CDR3 reads TGCGCCAGCAGACCCGGGACAGGGGGCTTTAATGAAAAACTGTTTTTT. As protein: CASRPGTGGFNEKLFF.

This sequence joins TRBV30 and TRBJ2-2, with D unresolved. With 0 bases removed from V and 5 bases from J, the gap between germline ends came to 10 bases. This CDR3 is built from 14 residues. Germline V CDR1 and CDR2: GTSNPN, SVGIG (reference sequence). The CDR3 nucleotides are TGTGCCTGGAGTGTAATTTGGGGAACCGGGGAGCTGTTTTTT. Protein sequence: CAWSVIWGTGELFF.

V and J are TRBV5-4 and TRBJ2-1; 10 nucleotides agree with TRBD2. J lost 5 bases, V lost 4 bases, and 9 bases had no gene match. There are 16 residues in the CDR3. In germline, CDR1 is SGHNT, CDR2 YYREEE (reference sequence). The CDR3 nucleotides are TGTGCCAGCAGCCCCGAGCGGGAGGGGGGGGACAATGAGCAGTTCTTC. It specifies CASSPEREGGDNEQFF.

The chain uses TRBV4-3 and TRBJ1-1; no clear D gene. Germline V gene data show CDR1 as LGHNA and CDR2 as YSLEER. V was pared by 3 bases and J by 3 bases, with 8 bases between. There are 13 residues in the CDR3. The CDR3 loop is CASSQVGDTEAFF. CDR3 nucleotide sequence: TGCGCCAGCAGCCAGGTAGGAGACACTGAAGCTTTCTTT.

The chain employs TRBV11-2 and TRBJ2-3, with unresolved D. The germline V gene encodes CDR1 SGHAT and CDR2 FQNNGV. This CDR3 has 16 residues. V lost 5 bases, J lost 2 bases, and 17 bases lay in between. The CDR3 DNA follows: TGTGCCAGCAGCCCCGTGGCGGTCGCTTCCACAGATACGCAGTATTTT. Translated, it gives CASSPVAVASTDTQYF.

The chain joins TRBV30 to TRBJ1-4; D is uncertain. This CDR3 comprises 14 residues. The V gene lost 0 bases and the J gene lost 8 bases, with 13 bases spanning the gap. From germline, CDR1 is GTSNPN and CDR2 SVGIG (reference sequence). DNA for the CDR3: TGTGCCTGGAGTGTACCAGGCTCCGGGGAAAAACTGTTTTTT. The encoded protein is CAWSVPGSGEKLFF. Filled out from reference TRBV30 and TRBJ1-4, the complete variable domain reads SQTIHQWPATLVQPVGSPLSLECTVEGTSNPNLYWYRQAAGRGLQLLFYSVGIGQISSEVPQNLSASRPQDRQFILSSKKLLLSDSGFYLCAWSVPGSGEKLFFGSGTQLSVL.

The table lists this clone with a count of one. CDR3 sequence reads: CASSLAGYEYEQYF. The CDR3 DNA is TGTGCCAGCAGCTTAGCCGGCTACGAGTACGAGCAGTACTTC. The rearrangement links TRBV7-9 to TRBJ2-7; D not resolved. The V gene lost 0 bases and the J gene lost 4 bases, with 10 bases spanning the gap. This CDR3 is 14 amino acids long. The germline V gene encodes CDR1 SEHNR and CDR2 FQNEAQ (reference sequence).

The chain employs TRBV5-5 and TRBJ2-7; the match to TRBD1 covers 7 bases. V shed 3 bases and J 6 bases; nucleotides not matched to a gene: 6. Germline V gene lookup returns CDR1 SGHKS and CDR2 YYEKEE (reference sequence). This CDR3 comprises 13 residues. The CDR3 region has the DNA TGTGCCAGCAGCTGGACAGGTACTCGCGAGCAGTACTTC. It translates to CASSWTGTREQYF.

As regards this clone: Other nucleotide sequences in the sample specify the same CDR3. The chain couples TRBV7-9 to TRBJ2-1, with 10 bases that match TRBD2. Germline V gene lookup returns CDR1 SEHNR and CDR2 FQNEAQ (reference sequence). The CDR3 extends over 15 amino acids. V trimming: 5 bases; J trimming: 4 bases; junction bases outside the gene matches: 5. The CDR3 loop reads CASSLGLAEYNEQFF. CDR3 in DNA: TGTGCCAGCAGCCTTGGACTAGCGGAATACAATGAGCAGTTCTTC.

This chain joins TRBV6-5 and TRBJ2-3, with D possibly matching TRBD2 (6 bases). Trimming left V 2 bases short and J 1 base short, with 7 bases between. Germline V gives CDR1 MNHEY, CDR2 SVGAGI. CDR3 length: 14 residues. The CDR3 spells CASSYASGTDTQYF. The CDR3 DNA reads as TGTGCCAGCAGTTACGCTAGCGGCACAGATACGCAGTATTTT.

This clone was detected once. This rearrangement joins TRBV2 to TRBJ1-2, with 9 bases that match TRBD1. Trimming took 4 bases from V and 8 from J; bases not matched to a gene: 8. Germline CDR1 and CDR2: SNHLY and FYNNEI. The CDR3 has 14 amino acids. The CDR3 DNA follows: TGTGCCAGCAGTGCGGGACAGGGAGGGGAAGGCTACACCTTC. The encoded protein is CASSAGQGGEGYTF.

J is TRBJ2-7 and V is TRBV7-9; a possible D gene is TRBD2 (5 bases). Trimming stripped 5 bases from V and 2 bases from J, with 16 bases between. In germline, CDR1 is SEHNR, CDR2 FQNEAQ (reference sequence). The CDR3 sequence is 15 residues long. The CDR3 spells CASSRTEDGTYEQYF. CDR3 sequence (DNA): TGTGCCAGCAGCCGAACTGAGGACGGGACCTACGAGCAGTACTTC.